Listed below are T cell receptor beta chains from one sample, sequenced in a study of cytomegalovirus exposure and HLA in healthy donors. Sequenced by immunoSEQ multiplex PCR; TCRdb stores in-frame clones only, minus some. Of 150,000 to 200,000 clones detected, approximately 88% appear once; the ten largest clones hold roughly a tenth. The sequenced sample consisted of PBMCs. The receptors originated from a young man in good health and CMV-seropositive. CDR3s include the opening cysteine and the closing phenylalanine or tryptophan. D genes are given only for firm matches. Size values are once, few and many counts, or a class for expanded clones, and some rows have none.

V gene	clone size	D gene	J gene	CDR3 DNA	CDR3 protein
TRBV11-2	NA	TRBD1	TRBJ2-5	TGTGCCAGCAGTTCCGCCGCAGGGGGTACCCAGTACTTC	CASSSAAGGTQYF
TRBV2	NA	NA	TRBJ1-2	TGTGCCAGCAGTGAATCGGCCGGGAGCTATGGCTACACCTTC	CASSESAGSYGYTF
TRBV6-6	NA	TRBD2	TRBJ2-5	TGTGCCAGCAGTCTCGGACTAGCGGGACCACAAGAGACCCAGTACTTC	CASSLGLAGPQETQYF
TRBV6-6	NA	NA	TRBJ1-5	TGTGCCAGCAGTGTGGAGGGTTTCTATAGCAATCAGCCCCAGCATTTT	CASSVEGFYSNQPQHF
TRBV6-1	NA	TRBD1	TRBJ2-7	TGTGCCAGCAGTGACCGGGACAGCAGCTCCTACGAGCAGTACTTC	CASSDRDSSSYEQYF
TRBV5-1	NA	TRBD1	TRBJ1-6	TGCGCCAGCAGCTCGCGACAGGGGGGAGATTCACCCCTCCACTTT	CASSSRQGGDSPLHF
TRBV7-9	NA	NA	TRBJ2-7	TGTGCCAGCAGCTCCAACAACCCGGGCCTTGAGGGTTACGAGCAGTACTTC	CASSSNNPGLEGYEQYF
TRBV7-2	NA	TRBD2	TRBJ2-3	TGTGCCAGCAGCTTAGCATGGGGGGGAATAGATACGCAGTATTTT	CASSLAWGGIDTQYF
TRBV6-1	NA	TRBD2	TRBJ2-1	TGTGCCAGCAGTGAATGGAAGCCGACTAGCGGGAGGATACAGTTCTTC	CASSEWKPTSGRIQFF
TRBV5-1	NA	TRBD1	TRBJ2-5	TGCGCCAGCAGCCCGCAGACAGGGGATGGAGAGACCCAGTACTTC	CASSPQTGDGETQYF
TRBV10-3	NA	NA	TRBJ1-4	TGTGCCATCAGTGGGGCAGGGGATTCTAATGAAAAACTGTTTTTT	CAISGAGDSNEKLFF
TRBV19	NA	NA	TRBJ1-4	TGTGCCAGTAGTATATCGGGTGGCCGCGAAAAACTGTTTTTT	CASSISGGREKLFF
TRBV29-1	NA	TRBD2	TRBJ2-1	TGCAGCACTCCCGGGACTAGCGTTTACAATGAGCAGTTCTTC	CSTPGTSVYNEQFF
TRBV6-5	NA	TRBD1	TRBJ1-5	TGTGCCAGCAGTCGGACAGGGATTAATCAGCCCCAGCATTTT	CASSRTGINQPQHF
TRBV2	NA	NA	TRBJ2-1	TGTGCCAGCAGTGAGGGGCACTACAATGAGCAGTTCTTC	CASSEGHYNEQFF
TRBV4-3	NA	TRBD2	TRBJ2-7	TGCGCCAGCTCTAGCGGGGTGGGCTACGAGCAGTACTTC	CASSSGVGYEQYF
TRBV27	NA	TRBD1	TRBJ2-7	TGTGCCAGTCGGACAGGGCCCTACGAGCAGTACTTC	CASRTGPYEQYF
TRBV2	NA	TRBD2	TRBJ2-3	TGTGCCAGCACCTCGTGGACTAGCGGCACAGATACGCAGTATTTT	CASTSWTSGTDTQYF
TRBV29-1	few	TRBD1	TRBJ1-2	TGCAGCGTCCGGACAGGGAATGACTATGGCTACACCTTC	CSVRTGNDYGYTF
TRBV5-8	NA	NA	TRBJ2-7	TGTGCCAGCAGCGCCTTGACAGCAACCTACGAGCAGTACTTC	CASSALTATYEQYF
TRBV19	NA	TRBD2	TRBJ2-3	TGTGCCAGTAGTATGGGGTCTAGCGGCAACACAGATACGCAGTATTTT	CASSMGSSGNTDTQYF
TRBV7-2	NA	NA	TRBJ1-1	TGTGCCAGCAGCTTAGTACTCCAGAACACTGAAGCTTTCTTT	CASSLVLQNTEAFF
TRBV6-1	NA	TRBD2	TRBJ2-1	TGTGCCAGCAGGGGCGGGGGGGAATTCTATGAGCAGTTCTTC	CASRGGGEFYEQFF
TRBV5-6	NA	NA	TRBJ2-5	TGTGCCAGCAGCTCGGACTTTCCCAAAGAGACCCAGTACTTC	CASSSDFPKETQYF
TRBV2	NA	TRBD2	TRBJ2-1	TGTGCCAGCAGCCCCCTAGCGGGTGGTTACAATGAGCAGTTCTTC	CASSPLAGGYNEQFF
TRBV28	NA	NA	TRBJ1-5	TGTGCCAGCAGGACACAGCCTAATCAGCCCCAGCATTTT	CASRTQPNQPQHF
TRBV27	NA	NA	TRBJ1-1	TGTGCCAGCAGTTTATCTTCCTACAGGAACACTGAAGCTTTCTTT	CASSLSSYRNTEAFF
TRBV28	NA	NA	TRBJ1-5	TGTGCCAGCAGTTTCTCCAGCGACGATCAGCCCCAGCATTTT	CASSFSSDDQPQHF
TRBV7-2	NA	NA	TRBJ2-1	TGTGCCAGCAGCTTAGGACTAGGTGCCAATGAGCAGTTCTTC	CASSLGLGANEQFF
TRBV30	NA	TRBD2	TRBJ2-3	TGTGCCTGGAGCGGACTAGTTGGGGATACGCAGTATTTT	CAWSGLVGDTQYF
TRBV4-1	NA	TRBD1	TRBJ2-2	TGCGCCAGCAGCTTACGTCCCGGGACAGGGGCCCCCGGGGAGCTGTTTTTT	CASSLRPGTGAPGELFF
TRBV5-4	NA	TRBD2	TRBJ2-7	TGTGCCAGCAGCGGGGATAGCGGGAGAAGGGCCTACGAGCAGTACTTC	CASSGDSGRRAYEQYF
TRBV7-2	NA	NA	TRBJ2-2	TGTGCCAGCAGCTTGCGGGACTCAAGGACCGGGGAGCTGTTTTTT	CASSLRDSRTGELFF
TRBV5-1	few	TRBD1	TRBJ1-6	TGCGCCAGCAGCCCGGTGGGGACAGGGACCCATAATTCACCCCTCCACTTT	CASSPVGTGTHNSPLHF
TRBV9	NA	TRBD1	TRBJ1-2	TGTGCCAGCAGTGGGGGGACAGGGGTCAGCAGAGGCTATGGCTACACCTTC	CASSGGTGVSRGYGYTF
TRBV5-6	NA	TRBD2	TRBJ2-3	TGTGCCAGCAGCTTGGATGGGCGGGAGAAGGTCGCAGATACGCAGTATTTT	CASSLDGREKVADTQYF